This T cell receptor (beta chain) is from a study of blood T cell repertoires in COVID-19. Across the whole study: T cells, B-cell-depleted T cells, or PBMCs provided the cDNA or gDNA that served as material.

The CDR3 is made up of 15 amino acids. Germline V gene lookup returns CDR1 SGDLS and CDR2 YYNGEE. V gave up 4 bases and J gave up 6 bases; unmatched junction bases: 10. TCRdb keeps only in-frame clones here, not all; method: immunoSEQ multiplex PCR. The table includes about 220,000 clones, 80% to 85% detected once. The TCR was taken from a woman aged 55-75 years with acute or convalescent COVID-19. Sample: peripheral blood. The chain couples TRBV9 to TRBJ2-7; 10 positions match TRBD2. DNA of the CDR3: TGTGCCAGCAGCTTGAGCGGGGGGGCCCATCTCGAGCAGTACTTC. Residues: CASSLSGGAHLEQYF.